This record looks at one TCR beta chain sequence and its context. No antigen is known for it. This CDR3 has 17 residues. The junction had 9 bases not matched to a gene; V was cut back by 3 bases and J by 0 bases. Libraries were made from TCR beta cDNA, and they carried unique molecular identifiers. A population of about 0.95 to 10 million T cells gave rise to roughly 500,000 cDNA molecules. TCRdb reanalysed the PCR reads using MiXCR and keeps one entry per CDR3 protein. Of roughly 600,000 distinct CDR3 sequences listed, about 44% are singletons. The sample belongs to a study of post-analysis software for immune sequencing data. Study results and limitations: Comparison of patients with controls showed five TRBV segments more frequent in patients, TRBV5-6, TRBV5-1 and TRBV20-1 among them.

The sample was blood. The TCR sequence derives from a girl aged 5 to 17 with multiple sclerosis. The rearrangement uses TRBV12-3 or TRBV12-4 and TRBJ2-7, with TRBD2 matching over 9 bases. Here the CDR3 reads CASSLSVSRGGSYEQYF. DNA for the CDR3: TGTGCCAGCAGTTTGTCAGTTTCGCGGGGGGGCTCCTACGAGCAGTACTTC.